The rows below give T cell receptor beta chains drawn from one sample of a study of patients and donors after allogeneic stem cell transplantation. TCRdb re-derived calls from the RT-PCR reads in MiXCR, one entry per CDR3 protein. The data contain tens of thousands of distinct CDR3 sequences, more than 35% of them seen just once; the ten biggest clones take up 76%. The sequenced sample was blood, either unsorted or a sorted T cell fraction (not recorded which). The receptor source for this set is a human donor who was either an allogeneic HSCT recipient or a stem cell or donor lymphocyte infusion donor (not recorded which). It is not recorded whose cells these are; they may come from a transplant donor. CDR3s include the opening cysteine and the closing phenylalanine or tryptophan. The D gene is left open where the match is weak. Size values are once, few and many counts, or a class for expanded clones, and some rows have none.

clone size	V gene	D gene	J gene	CDR3 DNA	CDR3 protein
.	TRBV9	TRBD1	TRBJ1-2	TGTGCCAGCAGCGTAGGGGGACAGGGACTCTCCTATGGCTACACCTTC	CASSVGGQGLSYGYTF
few	TRBV3-1	.	TRBJ2-2	TGTGCCAGCAGCTATCGTTGGACCGGGGAGCTGTTTTTT	CASSYRWTGELFF
.	TRBV24-1	.	TRBJ2-1	TGTGCCACGGGTGGACAGAGCTCCTACAATGAGCAGTTCTTC	CATGGQSSYNEQFF
.	TRBV10-3	TRBD2	TRBJ2-5	TGTGCCATCAGTGTACTAGCGGGGGAAGAGACCCAGTACTTC	CAISVLAGEETQYF
few	TRBV12-3/TRBV12-4	.	TRBJ1-6	TGTGCCAGCAGTTTCGGGGGGCGGGAAACCCCCCTCCACTTT	CASSFGGRETPLHF
many	TRBV3-1	TRBD1	TRBJ1-2	TGTGCCAGCAGCCTCGGGACAGGGTCCCATGGCTACACCTTC	CASSLGTGSHGYTF
.	TRBV2	TRBD1	TRBJ2-7	TGTGCCAGCAATCGGGACAGGGGCTACGAGCAGTACTTC	CASNRDRGYEQYF
.	TRBV14	TRBD2	TRBJ2-1	TGTGCCAGCCGACAGCGGGGTATCTCTGAGCAGTTCTTC	CASRQRGISEQFF
.	TRBV3-1	.	TRBJ2-4	TGTGCCAGCAGCCAAGGGCCGCGGGCAGCCAAAAACATTCAGTACTTC	CASSQGPRAAKNIQYF
.	TRBV18	TRBD1	TRBJ1-2	TGTGCCAGCTCCGGACAGGGAAACTATGGCTACACCTTC	CASSGQGNYGYTF
.	TRBV29-1	.	TRBJ2-4	TGCAGCGGTATAGGAGGCGGAACCAAAAACATTCAGTACTTC	CSGIGGGTKNIQYF
.	TRBV10-3	.	TRBJ1-5	TGTGCCATCAGTGAAAGGGGTAAAAATCAGCCCCAGCATTTT	CAISERGKNQPQHF
few	TRBV29-1	.	TRBJ1-2	TGCAGCGTTGAGGGCCTTAACTATGGCTACACCTTC	CSVEGLNYGYTF
.	TRBV24-1	.	TRBJ1-5	TGTGCCACCAGTAAGCAGCCTAGCAATCAGCCCCAGCATTTT	CATSKQPSNQPQHF
few	TRBV2	TRBD2	TRBJ2-1	TGTGCCAGCGGCGGGAGAGGCTCCTACAATGAGCAGTTCTTC	CASGGRGSYNEQFF
.	TRBV7-2	.	TRBJ1-2	TGTGCCAGCAGCCGGGACACCCTTAACTATGGCTACACCTTC	CASSRDTLNYGYTF
few	TRBV20-1	.	TRBJ1-2	TGCAGTGCTAGGAGGGGACTAACCTATGGCTACACCTTC	CSARRGLTYGYTF
few	TRBV20-1	TRBD1	TRBJ1-6	TGCAGTGCTAGAGCCGGGACAGGGGGCTCGAGCGTTCATTCACCCCTCCACTTT	CSARAGTGGSSVHSPLHF
.	TRBV11-3	.	TRBJ2-3	TGTGCCAGCAGCCTAGGCGGCAGCACAGATACGCAGTATTTT	CASSLGGSTDTQYF
.	TRBV18	.	TRBJ2-3	TGTGCCAGCTCACCACAACTATGGGGCGACGGCACAGATACGCAGTATTTT	CASSPQLWGDGTDTQYF
few	TRBV11-2	.	TRBJ1-3	TGTGCCAGCAGCTTAACCGCATATCGAAACACCATATATTTT	CASSLTAYRNTIYF
few	TRBV20-1	TRBD2	TRBJ2-3	TGCAGTGCCACGGGAAGGATGACTAGCGGGAGGGATACGCAGTATTTT	CSATGRMTSGRDTQYF
few	TRBV9	.	TRBJ2-4	TGTGCCAGCAGCGCCGCGTGGGATTTGGGGAACATTCAGTACTTC	CASSAAWDLGNIQYF
.	TRBV7-2	.	TRBJ2-3	TGTGCCAGCAGCAGACAAAGACGTAGCACAGATACGCAGTATTTT	CASSRQRRSTDTQYF
few	TRBV20-1	.	TRBJ1-4	TGCAGTGCTATGGTAGAGAATAATGAAAAACTGTTTTTT	CSAMVENNEKLFF
.	TRBV6-2/TRBV6-3	.	TRBJ1-6	TGTGCCAGCGGGTCCAGCAGCTCCTATAATTCACCCCTCCACTTT	CASGSSSSYNSPLHF
few	TRBV5-5	.	TRBJ1-2	TGTGCCAGCAGCTTGGTTTTGCAGGGACTAGGCTACACCTTC	CASSLVLQGLGYTF
.	TRBV7-9	.	TRBJ2-5	TGTGCCAGCGCTCACCAAGAGACCCAGTACTTC	CASAHQETQYF
.	TRBV5-1	.	TRBJ2-3	TGCGCCAGCAGCTCTGACCACCGGGAGCCACCGAACACAGATACGCAGTATTTT	CASSSDHREPPNTDTQYF
.	TRBV29-1	.	TRBJ1-5	TGCAGCGTTGGCAATAGCAATCAGCCCCAGCATTTT	CSVGNSNQPQHF
.	TRBV15	.	TRBJ1-5	TGTGCCACCAGCAGAGAGGCTTTTAGCAATCAGCCCCAGCATTTT	CATSREAFSNQPQHF
.	TRBV20-1	.	TRBJ1-3	TGCAGTGCTAGTTTCGGCACCTCTGGAAACACCATATATTTT	CSASFGTSGNTIYF
.	TRBV6-2/TRBV6-3	.	TRBJ1-1	TGTGCCAGTATGGGCTGGGTCCCGAACACTGAAGCTTTCTTT	CASMGWVPNTEAFF
.	TRBV29-1	.	TRBJ2-1	TGCAGCGTTGAAAGTCCGTTCACGTGGAGTGAGCAGTTCTTC	CSVESPFTWSEQFF
.	TRBV29-1	.	TRBJ1-5	TGCAGCGTAGGAGGCGTACAGGGCGGTAGCAATCAGCCCCAGCATTTT	CSVGGVQGGSNQPQHF
.	TRBV3-1	.	TRBJ2-3	TGTGCCAGCAGCCAAAATCTGTGGGGCACAGATACGCAGTATTTT	CASSQNLWGTDTQYF
.	TRBV7-8	.	TRBJ2-4	TGTGCCAGCAGCTTAGAGGACAGAACCACCCATTTCCAGTACTTC	CASSLEDRTTHFQYF
.	TRBV20-1	.	TRBJ2-2	TGCAGTGCTAGAGGGGAACGGGAGAGACCCGGGGAGCTGTTTTTT	CSARGERERPGELFF
.	TRBV20-1	TRBD2	TRBJ2-1	TGCAGTGCTAGAGATCGGTCTAGCGGGACTTACAATGAGCAGTTCTTC	CSARDRSSGTYNEQFF
once	TRBV14	.	TRBJ1-1	TGTGCCAGCAGCCAAGCCAGGTTACGGACTGAAGCTTTCTTT	CASSQARLRTEAFF
.	TRBV7-3	.	TRBJ2-3	TGTGCCAGCAGCTTAATAAACCCAGATACGCAGTATTTT	CASSLINPDTQYF
.	TRBV20-1	.	TRBJ2-7	TGCAGTGCATCGGGTGGACACGATATCTCCTTCGAGCAGTACTTC	CSASGGHDISFEQYF
many	TRBV4-3	TRBD1	TRBJ1-1	TGCGCCAGCAGCCAAGTTGGTCGAGGGGGCTTCACTGAAGCTTTCTTT	CASSQVGRGGFTEAFF
.	TRBV11-2	.	TRBJ1-3	TGTGCCAGCACCAAGAGGGGGGTCGGAAACACCATATATTTT	CASTKRGVGNTIYF
few	TRBV29-1	TRBD2	TRBJ2-1	TGCAGCGTTTGGGGACTAGCGGGAGGAGGGTCCTACAATGAGCAGTTCTTC	CSVWGLAGGGSYNEQFF
.	TRBV7-9	.	TRBJ2-1	TGTGCCAGCAGCTTATGGGGGGATGAGCAGTTCTTC	CASSLWGDEQFF
few	TRBV10-3	TRBD1	TRBJ1-5	TGTGCCATCAGCCTACAGGGGGCCGGTCAGCCCCAGCATTTT	CAISLQGAGQPQHF
.	TRBV20-1	.	TRBJ1-1	TGCAGTGCCCCCCCAGTGTACACTGAAGCTTTCTTT	CSAPPVYTEAFF
.	TRBV6-5	.	TRBJ1-4	TGTGCCAGCAGTTTTCTCGCAGGGGCAACTAATGAAAAACTGTTTTTT	CASSFLAGATNEKLFF
.	TRBV9	.	TRBJ1-6	TGTGCCAGCAGCCCCCTACCAAGTGAGAATTCACCCCTCCACTTT	CASSPLPSENSPLHF
once	TRBV7-2	.	TRBJ2-1	TGTGCCAGCAGCCTCGATGGTCGGCCAAGCTCCTACAATGAGCAGTTCTTC	CASSLDGRPSSYNEQFF
few	TRBV15	.	TRBJ1-6	TGTGCCACCAGCAGAGATCTGAATAGGGGGAGCTCACCCCTCCACTTT	CATSRDLNRGSSPLHF
.	TRBV5-5	.	TRBJ1-5	TGTGCCAGCAGCCGACAGCACATTAGCAATCAGCCCCAGCATTTT	CASSRQHISNQPQHF
.	TRBV7-9	TRBD1	TRBJ1-2	TGTGCCAGCAGCTCGTTTAGGACAGGGGGCCACTATGGCTACACCTTC	CASSSFRTGGHYGYTF
.	TRBV2	.	TRBJ1-2	TGTGCCAGCAGTGAAGGGGGGGCCCAGACCCGACATGGCTACACCTTC	CASSEGGAQTRHGYTF